The TCR beta chain under discussion was sequenced for a study of cytomegalovirus exposure and HLA in healthy donors. The germline gives CDR1 LGHNA, CDR2 YNFKEQ. V shed 4 bases, J shed 5 bases, and the junction held 9 bases outside the gene matches. The length of the CDR3 is 15 residues. PCR involved 60 Vbeta and 13 Jbeta primers. Sequenced by immunoSEQ multiplex PCR; TCRdb stores in-frame clones only, minus some. There are about 170,000 clones in the sample; around 77% occur only once, and 1% lies in the top ten. This chain uses TRBV4-2 with TRBJ2-5, with 8 bases identical to TRBD1. The receptor comes from a woman aged 50 to 60 in good health and CMV-seropositive. Material: PBMCs. The CDR3 loop reads CASSPTDRDRETQYF. The CDR3 DNA reads as TGTGCCAGCAGCCCTACGGACAGGGACCGGGAGACCCAGTACTTC.